This T cell receptor (beta chain) comes out of a study of T cell clonality in common variable immunodeficiency. Whole-study findings and limits: Repertoire-complication correlations in CVID were limited by patient heterogeneity. Compared with controls, CVID subjects had fewer shared TCRbeta clones. CVID subjects showed higher TCRbeta clonality than healthy controls. Common variable immunodeficiency TCR beta sequences reportedly had fewer deletions and N-nucleotide insertions.

This clone occurred many times. Its target is unknown. The read ends 3 residues early relative to the CDR3; the germline J gene fills the gap. The germline gives CDR1 DFQATT, CDR2 SNEGSKA (reference sequence). With V trimmed by 0 bases and J by 3 bases, 8 bases remained unmatched. This CDR3 comprises 15 residues. The repertoire was sequenced with immunoSEQ multiplex PCR; TCRdb's copy has only in-frame clones and lacks some. Altogether some 39,000 clones were found in the sample, and no singletons occur. The chain couples TRBV20-1 to TRBJ2-7; 7 bases agree with TRBD2. The material sequenced was peripheral blood mononuclear cells. This sequence was found in a person aged 18 to 75 in good health. CDR3 protein: CSAREIGLAVYEQYF. The CDR3 DNA, read in part, is TGCAGTGCTAGAGAAATAGGGCTAGCGGTCTACGAG.